Reported below is one T cell receptor beta chain. Per the original data handling: Estimation of nucleated cell counts relied on the amplification of reference gene primers. Using immunoSEQ multiplex PCR, the repertoire was profiled, and TCRdb retains in-frame clones only, with some absent. The DNA gave D and trimming, while V, J and clone size come from that table. The repertoire has 100,000 to 150,000 clones, over 75% of them found once; the top ten carry roughly a sixth. This entry belongs to a study of blood T cell repertoires in COVID-19. Sequences were obtained from peripheral blood. This clonotype was obtained from a man aged 25-45 years with COVID-19, enrolled during active disease.

CDR3 DNA: TGTGCTAGTGGTTCCCCTCTTCTTACAGGGCTTGTGTCGACCGGGGAGCTGTTTTTT. Its translation: CASGSPLLTGLVSTGELFF. The chain employs TRBV12-5 and TRBJ2-2; D may be TRBD1 (6 bases). Germline loops: CDR1 LGHNT, CDR2 FRNRAP. CDR3 length: 19 residues. V was pared by 4 bases and J by 5 bases, with 26 bases between.